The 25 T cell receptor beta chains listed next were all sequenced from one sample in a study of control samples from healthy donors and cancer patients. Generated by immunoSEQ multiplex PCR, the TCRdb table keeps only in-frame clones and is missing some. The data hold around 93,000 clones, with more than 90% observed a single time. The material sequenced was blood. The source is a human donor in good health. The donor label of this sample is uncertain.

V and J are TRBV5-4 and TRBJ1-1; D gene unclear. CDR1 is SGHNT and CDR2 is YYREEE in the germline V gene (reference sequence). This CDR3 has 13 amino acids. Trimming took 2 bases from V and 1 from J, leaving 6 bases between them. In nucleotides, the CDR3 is TGTGCCAGCAGCTTTGGCCGGAACACTGAAGCTTTCTTT. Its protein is CASSFGRNTEAFF.

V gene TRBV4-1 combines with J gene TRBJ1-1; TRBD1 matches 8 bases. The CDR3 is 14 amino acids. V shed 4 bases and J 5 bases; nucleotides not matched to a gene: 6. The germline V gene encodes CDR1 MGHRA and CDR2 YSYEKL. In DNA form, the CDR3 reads TGCGCCAGCAGCCGGACAGGGTCTCGGACTGAAGCTTTCTTT. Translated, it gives CASSRTGSRTEAFF.

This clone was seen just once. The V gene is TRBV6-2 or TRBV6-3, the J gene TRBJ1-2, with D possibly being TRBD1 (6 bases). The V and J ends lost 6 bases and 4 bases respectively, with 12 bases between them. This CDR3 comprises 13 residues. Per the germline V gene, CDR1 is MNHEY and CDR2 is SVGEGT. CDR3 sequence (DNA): TGTGCCAGCAGCCGACAGGCGACCTATGGCTACACCTTC. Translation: CASSRQATYGYTF.

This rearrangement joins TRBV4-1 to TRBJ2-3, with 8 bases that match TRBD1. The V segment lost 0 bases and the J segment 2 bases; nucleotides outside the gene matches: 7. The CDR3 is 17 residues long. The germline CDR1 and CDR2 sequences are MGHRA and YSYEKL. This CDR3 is CASSQERGTGATDTQYF. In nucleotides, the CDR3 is TGCGCCAGCAGCCAAGAAAGAGGGACAGGTGCCACAGATACGCAGTATTTT.

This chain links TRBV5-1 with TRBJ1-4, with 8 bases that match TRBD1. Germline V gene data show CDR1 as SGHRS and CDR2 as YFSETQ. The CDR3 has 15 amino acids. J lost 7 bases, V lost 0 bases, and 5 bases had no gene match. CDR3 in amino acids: CASSLGTGRGEKLFF. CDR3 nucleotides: TGCGCCAGCAGCTTGGGGACAGGGCGGGGTGAAAAACTGTTTTTT.

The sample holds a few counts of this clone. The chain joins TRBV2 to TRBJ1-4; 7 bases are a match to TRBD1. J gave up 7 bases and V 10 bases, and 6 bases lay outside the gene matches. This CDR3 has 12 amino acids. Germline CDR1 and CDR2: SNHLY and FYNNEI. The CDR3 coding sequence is TGTGCCACCACAGGGGTGCGTGAAAAACTGTTTTTT. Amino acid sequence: CATTGVREKLFF.

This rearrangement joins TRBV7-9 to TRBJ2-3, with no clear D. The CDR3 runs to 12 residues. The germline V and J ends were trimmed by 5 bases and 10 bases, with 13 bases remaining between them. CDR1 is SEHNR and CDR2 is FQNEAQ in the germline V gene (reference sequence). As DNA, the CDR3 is TGTGCCAGCAGCCAGTTGGGTCTTGCGCAGTATTTT. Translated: CASSQLGLAQYF.

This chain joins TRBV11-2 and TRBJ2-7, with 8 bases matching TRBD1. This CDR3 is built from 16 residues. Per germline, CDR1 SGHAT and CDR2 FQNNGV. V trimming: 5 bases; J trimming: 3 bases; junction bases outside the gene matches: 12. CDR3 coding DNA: TGTGCCAGCAGCCCAGGACAGGGCCCCCCCCTCTACGAGCAGTACGTC. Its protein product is CASSPGQGPPLYEQYV.

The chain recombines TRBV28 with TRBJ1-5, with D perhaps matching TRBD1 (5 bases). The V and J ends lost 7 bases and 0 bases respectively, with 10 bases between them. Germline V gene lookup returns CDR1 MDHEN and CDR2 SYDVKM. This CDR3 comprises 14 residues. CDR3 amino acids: CASIPGNSNQPQHF. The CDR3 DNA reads TGTGCCAGCATCCCAGGGAATAGCAATCAGCCCCAGCATTTT.

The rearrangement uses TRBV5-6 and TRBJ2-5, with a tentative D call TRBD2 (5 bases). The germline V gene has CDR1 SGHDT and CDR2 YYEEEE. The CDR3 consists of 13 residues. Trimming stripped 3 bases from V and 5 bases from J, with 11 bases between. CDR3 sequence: CASSSGMGETQYF. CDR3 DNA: TGTGCCAGCAGCTCCGGGATGGGGGAGACCCAGTACTTC.

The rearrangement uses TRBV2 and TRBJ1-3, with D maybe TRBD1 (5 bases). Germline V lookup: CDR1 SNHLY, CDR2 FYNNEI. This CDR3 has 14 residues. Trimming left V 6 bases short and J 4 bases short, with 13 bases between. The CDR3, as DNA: TGTGCCAGCAGCGGAGGGGCCGCCGGAAACACCATATATTTT. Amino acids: CASSGGAAGNTIYF.

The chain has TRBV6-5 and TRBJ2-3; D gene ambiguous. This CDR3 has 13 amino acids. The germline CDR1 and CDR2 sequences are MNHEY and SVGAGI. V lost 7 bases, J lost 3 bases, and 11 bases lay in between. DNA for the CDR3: TGTGCCAGCACCGAGTTTAATACAGATACGCAGTATTTT. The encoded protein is CASTEFNTDTQYF.

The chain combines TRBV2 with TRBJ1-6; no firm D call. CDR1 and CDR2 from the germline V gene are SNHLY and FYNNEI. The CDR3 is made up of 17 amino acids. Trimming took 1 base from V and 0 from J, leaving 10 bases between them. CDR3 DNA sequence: TGTGCCAGCAGTGAAGAAGGAGCGAGCTCCTATAATTCACCCCTCCACTTT. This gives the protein CASSEEGASSYNSPLHF. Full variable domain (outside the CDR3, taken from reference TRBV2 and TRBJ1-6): EPEVTQTPSHQVTQMGQEVILRCVPISNHLYFYWYRQILGQKVEFLVSFYNNEISEKSEIFDDQFSVERPDGSNFTLKIRSTKLEDSAMYFCASSEEGASSYNSPLHFGNGTRLTVT.

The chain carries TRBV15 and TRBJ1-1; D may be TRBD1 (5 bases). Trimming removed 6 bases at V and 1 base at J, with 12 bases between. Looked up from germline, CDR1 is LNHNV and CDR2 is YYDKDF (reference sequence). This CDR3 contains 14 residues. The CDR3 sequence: CATRRQTWNTEAFF. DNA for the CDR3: TGTGCCACCAGGAGACAGACCTGGAACACTGAAGCTTTCTTT.

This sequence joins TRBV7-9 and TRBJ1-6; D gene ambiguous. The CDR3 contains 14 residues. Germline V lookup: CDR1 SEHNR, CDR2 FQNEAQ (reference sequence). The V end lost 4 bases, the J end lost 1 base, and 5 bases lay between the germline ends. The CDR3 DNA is TGTGCCAGCAGCTCCGTTTCCTATAATTCACCCCTCCACTTT. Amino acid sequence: CASSSVSYNSPLHF.

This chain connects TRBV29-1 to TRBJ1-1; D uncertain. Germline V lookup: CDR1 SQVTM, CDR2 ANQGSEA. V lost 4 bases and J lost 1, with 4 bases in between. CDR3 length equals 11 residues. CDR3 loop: CSVVANTEAFF. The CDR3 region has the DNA TGCAGCGTTGTCGCGAACACTGAAGCTTTCTTT.

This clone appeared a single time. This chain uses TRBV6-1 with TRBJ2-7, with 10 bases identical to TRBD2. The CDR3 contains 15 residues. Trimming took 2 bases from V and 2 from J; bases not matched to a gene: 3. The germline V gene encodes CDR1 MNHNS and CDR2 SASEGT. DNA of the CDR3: TGTGCCAGCAGTGAATGGCTAGCGGGGGCCTACGAGCAGTACTTC. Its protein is CASSEWLAGAYEQYF.

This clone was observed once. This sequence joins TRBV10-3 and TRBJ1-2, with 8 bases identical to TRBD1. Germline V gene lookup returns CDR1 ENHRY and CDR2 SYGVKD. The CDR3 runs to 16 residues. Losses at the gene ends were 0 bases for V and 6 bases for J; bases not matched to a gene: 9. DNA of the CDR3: TGTGCCATCAGTGAGTCAGGGTCAGGGGGCAAAAATGGCTACACCTTC. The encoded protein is CAISESGSGGKNGYTF.

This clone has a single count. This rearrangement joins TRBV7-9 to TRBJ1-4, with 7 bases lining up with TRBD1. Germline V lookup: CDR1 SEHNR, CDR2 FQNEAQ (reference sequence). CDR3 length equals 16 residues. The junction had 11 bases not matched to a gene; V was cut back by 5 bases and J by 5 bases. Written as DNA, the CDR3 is TGTGCCAGCAGCCAATATGCGACAGGGAGGAATGAAAAACTGTTTTTT. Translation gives CASSQYATGRNEKLFF.

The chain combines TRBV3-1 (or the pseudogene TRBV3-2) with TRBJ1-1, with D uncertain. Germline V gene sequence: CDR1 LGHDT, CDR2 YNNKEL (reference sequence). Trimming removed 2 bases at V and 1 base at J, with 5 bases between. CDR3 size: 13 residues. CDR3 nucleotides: TGTGCCAGCAGCCAAATGGGGAACACTGAAGCTTTCTTT. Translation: CASSQMGNTEAFF.

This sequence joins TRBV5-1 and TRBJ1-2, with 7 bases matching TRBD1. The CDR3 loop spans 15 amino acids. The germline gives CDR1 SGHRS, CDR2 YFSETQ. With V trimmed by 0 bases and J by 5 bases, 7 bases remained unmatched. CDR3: CASSLVGGGPYGYTF. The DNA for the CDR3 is TGCGCCAGCAGCTTGGTAGGGGGCGGACCTTATGGCTACACCTTC.

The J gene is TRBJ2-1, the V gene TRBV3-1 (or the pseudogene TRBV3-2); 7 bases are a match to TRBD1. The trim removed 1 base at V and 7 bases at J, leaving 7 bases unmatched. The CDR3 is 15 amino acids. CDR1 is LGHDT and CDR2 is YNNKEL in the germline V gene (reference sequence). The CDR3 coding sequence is TGTGCCAGCAGCCAAGGCACAGGGGTAAGGAATGAGCAGTTCTTC. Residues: CASSQGTGVRNEQFF.

CDR3 sequence reads: CASSELEGAYYEQYF. CDR3 DNA sequence: TGTGCCAGCAGTGAGCTTGAGGGGGCATACTACGAGCAGTACTTC. The chain employs TRBV25-1 and TRBJ2-7; 7 positions match TRBD1. CDR3 size: 15 residues. Germline CDR1 and CDR2: MGHDK and SYGVNS. Trimming took 3 bases from V and 3 from J; bases not matched to a gene: 8.

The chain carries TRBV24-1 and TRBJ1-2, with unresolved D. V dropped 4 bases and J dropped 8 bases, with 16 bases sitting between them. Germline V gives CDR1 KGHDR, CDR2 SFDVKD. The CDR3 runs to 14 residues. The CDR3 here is CATSENTGSLGYTF. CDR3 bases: TGTGCCACCAGTGAGAATACCGGGTCTCTGGGCTACACCTTC.

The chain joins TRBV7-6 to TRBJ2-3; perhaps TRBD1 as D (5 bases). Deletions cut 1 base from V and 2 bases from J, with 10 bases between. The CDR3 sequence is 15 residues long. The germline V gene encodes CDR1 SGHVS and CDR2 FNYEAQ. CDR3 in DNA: TGTGCCAGCAGCTTAGGCGTACAGGTCACAGATACGCAGTATTTT. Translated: CASSLGVQVTDTQYF.